This T cell receptor (beta chain) was identified in a study of T cells after yellow fever vaccination. In the case of this clonotype: Its specificity is not known.

Findings and caveats of the study: There was a small share of clonotypes that showed up in both the CD4 and CD8 compartments.

MiXCR, applied by TCRdb to the 5' RACE reads, yields one record per CDR3 protein. This table has some 600,000 distinct CDR3 sequences, about 12% appearing once. The sequence came from a man aged 30 to 45 who received the YFV17D yellow fever vaccine. The sample here was PBMCs, taken on the day of the yellow fever booster vaccination.

CDR3 sequence reads: CASTNMRETGGDEQFF. The CDR3 DNA reads as TGTGCCAGCACCAACATGAGGGAGACAGGGGGCGATGAGCAGTTCTTC. V gene TRBV27 combines with J gene TRBJ2-1; 10 bases match TRBD1. The V gene end was trimmed by 7 bases and the J gene end by 8 bases; junction bases not matched to a gene: 14. From germline, CDR1 is MNHEY and CDR2 SMNVEV (reference sequence). The CDR3 consists of 16 residues.